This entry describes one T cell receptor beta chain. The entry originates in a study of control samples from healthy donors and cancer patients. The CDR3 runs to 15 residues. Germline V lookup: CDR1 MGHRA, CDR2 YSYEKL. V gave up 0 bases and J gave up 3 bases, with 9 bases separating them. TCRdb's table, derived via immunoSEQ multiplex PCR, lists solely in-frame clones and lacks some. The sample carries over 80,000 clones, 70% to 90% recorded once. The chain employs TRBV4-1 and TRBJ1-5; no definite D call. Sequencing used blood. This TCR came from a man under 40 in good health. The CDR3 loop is CASSQDAAVNQPQHF. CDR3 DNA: TGCGCCAGCAGCCAAGATGCGGCAGTCAATCAGCCCCAGCATTTT.